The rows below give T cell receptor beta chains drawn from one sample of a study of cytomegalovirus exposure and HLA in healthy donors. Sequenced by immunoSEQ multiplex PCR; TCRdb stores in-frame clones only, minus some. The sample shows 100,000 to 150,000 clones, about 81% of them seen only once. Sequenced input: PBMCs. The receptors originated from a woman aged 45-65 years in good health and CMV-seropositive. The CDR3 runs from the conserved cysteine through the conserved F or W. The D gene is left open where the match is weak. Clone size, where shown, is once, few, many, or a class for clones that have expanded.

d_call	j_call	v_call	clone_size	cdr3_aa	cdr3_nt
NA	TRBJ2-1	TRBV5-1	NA	CASSLARLRNEQFF	TGCGCCAGCAGCTTGGCTCGTCTGCGAAATGAGCAGTTCTTC
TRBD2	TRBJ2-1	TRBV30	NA	CAWSPGLGRHEQFF	TGTGCCTGGAGTCCGGGACTAGGGCGCCATGAGCAGTTCTTC
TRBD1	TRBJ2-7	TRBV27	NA	CASSPHGTGGGYEQYF	TGTGCCAGCAGTCCGCATGGGACAGGGGGCGGTTACGAGCAGTACTTC
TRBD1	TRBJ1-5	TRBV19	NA	CASSGTGGYQPQHF	TGTGCCAGTAGTGGGACAGGGGGCTATCAGCCCCAGCATTTT
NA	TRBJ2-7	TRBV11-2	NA	CASSFRYFGEQYF	TGTGCCAGCAGCTTTCGGTATTTTGGCGAGCAGTACTTC
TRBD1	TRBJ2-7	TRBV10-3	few	CAIGGQFTYEQYF	TGTGCCATCGGGGGACAGTTTACCTACGAGCAGTACTTC
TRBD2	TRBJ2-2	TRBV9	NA	CASSGGRGAGGFGGELFF	TGTGCCAGCAGCGGGGGGAGGGGAGCGGGAGGATTCGGCGGGGAGCTGTTTTTT
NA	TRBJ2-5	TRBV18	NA	CASSPQGDETQYF	TGTGCCAGCTCACCACAGGGGGACGAGACCCAGTACTTC
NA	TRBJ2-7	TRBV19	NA	CASSAGLYEQYF	TGTGCCAGTAGTGCAGGGCTCTACGAGCAGTACTTC
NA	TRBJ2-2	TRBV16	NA	CASSQSGGSTGELFF	TGTGCCAGCAGCCAATCTGGGGGGAGCACCGGGGAGCTGTTTTTT
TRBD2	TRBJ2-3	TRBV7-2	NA	CASSLHLAGTSTDTQYF	TGTGCCAGCAGCTTGCACCTAGCGGGGACTAGCACAGATACGCAGTATTTT
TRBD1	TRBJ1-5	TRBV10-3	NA	CAIRGTEGAGQPQHF	TGTGCCATCAGGGGAACCGAGGGGGCCGGGCAGCCCCAGCATTTT
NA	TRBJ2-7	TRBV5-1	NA	CASKLQRDISYEQYF	TGCGCCAGCAAGTTGCAGCGGGACATATCCTACGAGCAGTACTTC
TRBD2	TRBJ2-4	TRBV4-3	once	CASSQDVAGGRRGIQYF	TGCGCCAGCAGCCAAGACGTGGCGGGGGGGCGCCGGGGCATTCAGTACTTC
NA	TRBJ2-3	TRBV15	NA	CATRGGGRFTDTQYF	TGTGCCACCAGGGGTGGCGGGCGGTTCACAGATACGCAGTATTTT
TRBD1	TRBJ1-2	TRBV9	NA	CASSVDRENGYTF	TGTGCCAGCAGCGTGGACAGGGAAAATGGCTACACCTTC
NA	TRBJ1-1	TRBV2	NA	CASSNSPSTEAFF	TGTGCCAGCAGCAACAGCCCTTCCACTGAAGCTTTCTTT
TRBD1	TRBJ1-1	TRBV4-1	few	CASSPAGQGVTEAFF	TGCGCCAGCAGCCCTGCCGGACAGGGGGTCACTGAAGCTTTCTTT
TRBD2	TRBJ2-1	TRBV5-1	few	CASSIHSGGARDEQFF	TGCGCCAGCAGCATCCATAGCGGGGGGGCCCGAGATGAGCAGTTCTTC
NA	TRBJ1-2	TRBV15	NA	CATSRDLQFQDGYTF	TGTGCCACCAGCAGAGATTTACAGTTTCAGGATGGCTACACCTTC
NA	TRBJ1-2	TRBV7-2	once	CASSLGGLRAAYGYTF	TGTGCCAGCAGCTTAGGCGGTCTCAGGGCGGCCTATGGCTACACCTTC
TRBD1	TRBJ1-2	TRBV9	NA	CASSVNTGGNYGYTF	TGTGCCAGCAGCGTTAATACAGGGGGGAACTATGGCTACACCTTC
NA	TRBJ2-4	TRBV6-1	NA	CASSHGGNIQYF	TGTGCCAGCAGTCACGGTGGAAACATTCAGTACTTC
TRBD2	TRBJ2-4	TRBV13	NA	CASSVGTGGGNIQYF	TGTGCCAGCAGCGTAGGAACGGGGGGGGGAAACATTCAGTACTTC
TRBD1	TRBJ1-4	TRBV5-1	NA	CASSLGQGGEKLFF	TGCGCCAGCAGCTTGGGACAGGGCGGGGAAAAACTGTTTTTT
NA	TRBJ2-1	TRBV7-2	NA	CASSSEPLLEFGEQFF	TGTGCCAGCAGCTCTGAGCCCTTACTAGAATTCGGTGAGCAGTTCTTC
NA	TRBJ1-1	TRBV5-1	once	CASSLGRDRETEAFF	TGCGCCAGCAGCCTGGGTCGAGACAGAGAAACTGAAGCTTTCTTT
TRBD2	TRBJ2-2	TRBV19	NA	CASSIPIAGGNTGELFF	TGTGCCAGTAGTATCCCCATAGCGGGAGGGAACACCGGGGAGCTGTTTTTT
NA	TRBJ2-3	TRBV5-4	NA	CASSLVDSLKTDTQYF	TGTGCCAGCAGCTTGGTCGACTCGTTAAAGACAGATACGCAGTATTTT
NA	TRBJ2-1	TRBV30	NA	CAWSRTAYNEQFF	TGTGCCTGGAGTAGGACAGCCTACAATGAGCAGTTCTTC
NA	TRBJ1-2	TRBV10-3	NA	CAISKTGDYGYTF	TGTGCCATCAGTAAGACAGGAGACTATGGCTACACCTTC
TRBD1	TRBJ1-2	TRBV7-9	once	CASSLWGKTGPHYGYTF	TGTGCCAGCAGCTTATGGGGGAAGACAGGGCCCCACTATGGCTACACCTTC
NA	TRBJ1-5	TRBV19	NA	CASSIEARLGQPQHF	TGTGCCAGTAGTATAGAGGCCAGGTTAGGCCAGCCCCAGCATTTT
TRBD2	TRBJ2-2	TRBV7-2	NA	CASSLRGGLPNTGELFF	TGTGCCAGCAGCCTACGGGGGGGACTCCCAAACACCGGGGAGCTGTTTTTT
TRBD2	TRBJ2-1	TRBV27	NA	CASSLSRGGNEQFF	TGTGCCAGCAGTTTATCGCGGGGGGGCAATGAGCAGTTCTTC
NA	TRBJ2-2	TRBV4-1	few	CASSPTGFPGELFF	TGCGCCAGCAGCCCCACAGGGTTCCCCGGGGAGCTGTTTTTT
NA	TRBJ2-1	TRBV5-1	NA	CASGGTTSYNEQFF	TGCGCCAGCGGGGGGACCACCTCCTACAATGAGCAGTTCTTC
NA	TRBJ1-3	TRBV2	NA	CASSLTGGNTIYF	TGTGCCAGCAGCCTTACAGGGGGAAACACCATATATTTT
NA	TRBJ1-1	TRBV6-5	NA	CASRVVGGNTEAFF	TGTGCCAGCAGGGTGGTGGGGGGGAACACTGAAGCTTTCTTT
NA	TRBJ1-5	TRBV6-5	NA	CASSAFDGKNQPQHF	TGTGCCAGCAGTGCATTCGACGGGAAAAATCAGCCCCAGCATTTT
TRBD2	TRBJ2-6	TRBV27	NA	CASSLRRGGYSGANVLTF	TGTGCCAGCAGTTTAAGGCGGGGGGGATACTCTGGGGCCAACGTCCTGACTTTC